These T cell receptor beta chains were read from a single sample in a study of cytomegalovirus exposure and HLA in healthy donors. Clones were sequenced by immunoSEQ multiplex PCR, and TCRdb holds only the in-frame ones, with some missing. The table shows roughly 180,000 clones, with over 70% occurring only once. Input material: PBMCs. These receptors all stem from a boy aged 2-9 years in good health and CMV-seronegative. CDR3s leave out the opening cysteine and the closing phenylalanine or tryptophan. The D gene is left open where the match is weak. Size tells how often a clone was seen (once, few, many) or the class of an expanded clone, and some rows leave it out.

clone_size: NA
j_call: TRBJ2-7
v_call: TRBV15
d_call: TRBD2
cdr3_aa: ATSRDYSGTSSSYEQY

clone_size: NA
j_call: TRBJ1-4
v_call: TRBV5-6
d_call: NA
cdr3_aa: ASSKLREKLF

clone_size: once
j_call: TRBJ2-3
v_call: TRBV11-2
d_call: NA
cdr3_aa: ASSLTVRADTQY

clone_size: NA
j_call: TRBJ1-2
v_call: TRBV11-2
d_call: NA
cdr3_aa: ASSLGGGANYGYT

clone_size: NA
j_call: TRBJ2-1
v_call: TRBV30
d_call: TRBD2
cdr3_aa: AWIGVSGRSHNEQF

clone_size: few
j_call: TRBJ2-7
v_call: TRBV11-2
d_call: TRBD2
cdr3_aa: ASRTGTTSHEQY

clone_size: NA
j_call: TRBJ2-2
v_call: TRBV18
d_call: TRBD2
cdr3_aa: ASRPSGPLNTGELF

clone_size: few
j_call: TRBJ1-1
v_call: TRBV6-5
d_call: NA
cdr3_aa: ASRPLVLAGTEAF

clone_size: NA
j_call: TRBJ1-2
v_call: TRBV7-8
d_call: NA
cdr3_aa: ASSPSYRIWYGYT

clone_size: NA
j_call: TRBJ1-6
v_call: TRBV2
d_call: NA
cdr3_aa: ASTDWGRVGSPLH

clone_size: once
j_call: TRBJ1-2
v_call: TRBV4-3
d_call: NA
cdr3_aa: ASSQDRGGTYGYT

clone_size: NA
j_call: TRBJ1-2
v_call: TRBV12-5
d_call: NA
cdr3_aa: ASGLIRDGYT

clone_size: NA
j_call: TRBJ1-6
v_call: TRBV11-2
d_call: TRBD1
cdr3_aa: ASSLIRRTGVTSPLH

clone_size: NA
j_call: TRBJ1-2
v_call: TRBV2
d_call: NA
cdr3_aa: ASSEDSYGYT

clone_size: NA
j_call: TRBJ2-3
v_call: TRBV5-4
d_call: TRBD1
cdr3_aa: ASSSQGAGDTQY

clone_size: few
j_call: TRBJ2-3
v_call: TRBV6-1
d_call: NA
cdr3_aa: ASSDPLGAVYSTDTQY

clone_size: NA
j_call: TRBJ2-3
v_call: TRBV7-3
d_call: TRBD2
cdr3_aa: ASSLTSGRWDTQY

clone_size: NA
j_call: TRBJ2-1
v_call: TRBV29-1
d_call: NA
cdr3_aa: SVGARADNEQF

clone_size: few
j_call: TRBJ2-3
v_call: TRBV7-6
d_call: TRBD2
cdr3_aa: ASSPTSGGASDTQY

clone_size: NA
j_call: TRBJ1-2
v_call: TRBV2
d_call: NA
cdr3_aa: ASREGFNTGYT

clone_size: NA
j_call: TRBJ2-5
v_call: TRBV7-8
d_call: NA
cdr3_aa: ASRTNRKPGPQY

clone_size: NA
j_call: TRBJ1-1
v_call: TRBV27
d_call: TRBD1
cdr3_aa: ASSPRSGGEAF

clone_size: once
j_call: TRBJ2-3
v_call: TRBV30
d_call: TRBD2
cdr3_aa: AWRVAGGPGTQY

clone_size: few
j_call: TRBJ1-5
v_call: TRBV6-5
d_call: NA
cdr3_aa: ASSYGQYNQPQH

clone_size: NA
j_call: TRBJ2-1
v_call: TRBV30
d_call: TRBD1
cdr3_aa: AWSSMRDRGLYEQF

clone_size: NA
j_call: TRBJ2-2
v_call: TRBV18
d_call: TRBD1
cdr3_aa: ASSTGDVGELF

clone_size: NA
j_call: TRBJ1-1
v_call: TRBV2
d_call: NA
cdr3_aa: ASSEIEDTEAF

clone_size: NA
j_call: TRBJ2-1
v_call: TRBV5-1
d_call: NA
cdr3_aa: ASSLGRGNEQF

clone_size: NA
j_call: TRBJ1-2
v_call: TRBV7-9
d_call: NA
cdr3_aa: ASSPNRDIPPYGYT

clone_size: NA
j_call: TRBJ2-1
v_call: TRBV27
d_call: TRBD2
cdr3_aa: ASSPSGTSGGATYNEQF

clone_size: NA
j_call: TRBJ2-1
v_call: TRBV4-2
d_call: NA
cdr3_aa: ASSQELRFDEQF

clone_size: NA
j_call: TRBJ1-2
v_call: TRBV6-6
d_call: NA
cdr3_aa: ASTTGHTYYGYT

clone_size: NA
j_call: NA
v_call: TRBV6-1
d_call: TRBD2
cdr3_aa: ASSPVAGSYEQY

clone_size: once
j_call: TRBJ2-3
v_call: TRBV2
d_call: TRBD1
cdr3_aa: ASSGGTGGPTDTQY

clone_size: NA
j_call: TRBJ2-3
v_call: TRBV10-2
d_call: TRBD2
cdr3_aa: ASSTWTSGDTDTQY

clone_size: once
j_call: TRBJ2-3
v_call: TRBV19
d_call: NA
cdr3_aa: ASRRRGGTTDTQY

clone_size: NA
j_call: TRBJ2-3
v_call: TRBV7-8
d_call: TRBD2
cdr3_aa: ASSLMAGGPGTQY

clone_size: NA
j_call: TRBJ2-2
v_call: TRBV7-8
d_call: TRBD1
cdr3_aa: ASSLGDRGKSGELF

clone_size: NA
j_call: TRBJ2-5
v_call: TRBV6-1
d_call: NA
cdr3_aa: ASSELRWETQY

clone_size: once
j_call: TRBJ2-2
v_call: TRBV5-1
d_call: NA
cdr3_aa: ASSLVRPGSTGELF

clone_size: few
j_call: TRBJ1-2
v_call: TRBV11-2
d_call: TRBD1
cdr3_aa: ASSLSRDRAGYT

clone_size: NA
j_call: TRBJ2-3
v_call: TRBV13
d_call: TRBD2
cdr3_aa: ASSPSTSGGSYYTQY